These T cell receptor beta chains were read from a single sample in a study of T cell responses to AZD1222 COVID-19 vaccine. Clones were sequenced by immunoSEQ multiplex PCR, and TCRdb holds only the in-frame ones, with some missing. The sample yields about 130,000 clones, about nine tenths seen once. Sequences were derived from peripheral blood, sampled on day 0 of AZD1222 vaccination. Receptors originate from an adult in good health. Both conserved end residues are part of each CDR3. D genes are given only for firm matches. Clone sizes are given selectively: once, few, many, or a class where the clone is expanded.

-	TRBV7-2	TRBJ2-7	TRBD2	TGTGCCAGCAGCTTAGAGGTAGCGGGGCTCGGGGAGCAGTACTTC	CASSLEVAGLGEQYF
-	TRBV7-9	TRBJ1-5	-	TGTGCCAGCAGCAAAGGCAGCAATCAGCCCCAGCATTTT	CASSKGSNQPQHF
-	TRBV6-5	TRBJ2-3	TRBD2	TGTGCCAGCAGCCCGGGGGGGGCTGCCACAGATACGCAGTATTTT	CASSPGGAATDTQYF
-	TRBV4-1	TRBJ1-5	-	TGCGCCAGCAGCCAAAGTTTGACCGGGGGGGGGTACAATCAGCCCCAGCATTTT	CASSQSLTGGGYNQPQHF
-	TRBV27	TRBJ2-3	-	TGTGCCAGCACAGGACAGAAGCGCGATACGCAGTATTTT	CASTGQKRDTQYF
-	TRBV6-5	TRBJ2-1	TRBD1	TGTGCCAGTCGAGACAGGGGCACCTACAATGAGCAGTTCTTC	CASRDRGTYNEQFF
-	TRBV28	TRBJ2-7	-	TGTGCCAGCCGGGACCGGGGGGAGCAGTACTTC	CASRDRGEQYF
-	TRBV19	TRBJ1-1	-	TGTGCCAGTAGTCCAGGGCCCAATGAAGCTTTCTTT	CASSPGPNEAFF
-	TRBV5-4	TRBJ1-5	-	TGTGCCCCAGTGCTCCAGGGCGGCTATCAGCCCCAGCATTTT	CAPVLQGGYQPQHF
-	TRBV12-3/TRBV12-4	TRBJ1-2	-	TGTGCCAGCAGTCTACAGGTTTATGGCTACACCTTC	CASSLQVYGYTF
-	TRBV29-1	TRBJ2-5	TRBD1	TGCAGCGGGATGGGACAGGCGAAGTCGACCCAGTACTTC	CSGMGQAKSTQYF
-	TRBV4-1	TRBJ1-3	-	TGCGCCAGCAGCCAAGAAGGTTTTCTCTCTGGAAACACCATATATTTT	CASSQEGFLSGNTIYF
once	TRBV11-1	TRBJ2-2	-	TGTGCCAGCAGACGCAAAACAAGGAGTGGCGGGGAGCTGTTTTTT	CASRRKTRSGGELFF
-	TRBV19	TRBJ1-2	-	TGTGCCAGTAGTCCCGCCTGGACAGTCTATGGCTACACCTTC	CASSPAWTVYGYTF
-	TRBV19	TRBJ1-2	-	TGTGCCAGTAGTATCGAGTGGAGGAACTATGGCTACACCTTC	CASSIEWRNYGYTF
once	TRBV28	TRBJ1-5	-	TGTGCCAGCAGTTTAGCGGGTGGAGGCAATCAGCCCCAGCATTTT	CASSLAGGGNQPQHF
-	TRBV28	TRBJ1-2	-	TGTGCCAGCAGTTTATCAAGGGCTTATGGCTACACCTTC	CASSLSRAYGYTF
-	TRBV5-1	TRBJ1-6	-	TGCGCCAGCAGTCCGGGACCCCTGTTCAATAATTCACCCCTCCACTTT	CASSPGPLFNNSPLHF
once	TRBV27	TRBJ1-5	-	TGTGCCAGCAGTTCGCATTATAGCAATCAGCCCCAGCATTTT	CASSSHYSNQPQHF
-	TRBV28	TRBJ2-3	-	TGTGCCAGCAATGGATACACAGATACGCAGTATTTT	CASNGYTDTQYF
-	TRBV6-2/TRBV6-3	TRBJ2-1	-	TGTGCCAGCAGTCCCCGGGTCCATGAGCAGTTCTTC	CASSPRVHEQFF
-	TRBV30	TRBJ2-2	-	TGTGCCTGGAGTGTAGTGGGCAGTGCCGGGGAGCTGTTTTTT	CAWSVVGSAGELFF
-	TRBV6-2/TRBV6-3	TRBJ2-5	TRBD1	TGTGCCAGCAGTTACTCGACGGGACAGGCTCCGGAGTACTTC	CASSYSTGQAPEYF
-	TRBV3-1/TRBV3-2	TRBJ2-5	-	TGTGCCAGCAGCCAAATACTCCAAGAGACCCAGTACTTC	CASSQILQETQYF
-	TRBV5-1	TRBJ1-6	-	TGCGCCAGCAGCTATCGGGGGTCTAATTCACCCCTCCACTTT	CASSYRGSNSPLHF
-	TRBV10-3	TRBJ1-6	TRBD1	TGTGCCACCACCCGACAGGGCCCTAATTCACCCCTCCACTTT	CATTRQGPNSPLHF
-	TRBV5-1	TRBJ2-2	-	TGCGCCAGCAGCTTGGTGCCAGGCGGCGACACCGGGGAGCTGTTTTTT	CASSLVPGGDTGELFF
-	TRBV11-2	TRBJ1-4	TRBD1	TGTGCCAGCAGATCCGACAGGGGGTATAATGAAAAACTGTTTTTT	CASRSDRGYNEKLFF
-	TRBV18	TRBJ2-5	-	TGTGCCAGCTCACCACCGGGAAACCCTCAAGAGACCCAGTACTTC	CASSPPGNPQETQYF
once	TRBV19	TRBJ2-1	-	TGTGCCAGTACTGCGGGACGGGGCAATGAGCAGTTCTTC	CASTAGRGNEQFF
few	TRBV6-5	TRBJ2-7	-	TGTGCCAGCAGTTACTCGACAGACTACGAGCAGTACTTC	CASSYSTDYEQYF
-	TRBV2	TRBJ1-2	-	TGTGCCAGCAGTGCGGGGACCCGAAGCGGCTACACCTTC	CASSAGTRSGYTF